The source of this T cell receptor (beta chain) is a study of shared clonotypes between healthy human individuals. On the study more broadly: Those who served as donors were two women and three men between the ages of 18 and 49.

Whole-study results and caveats: Only a few donors were included, so the genetic and exposure-history diversity represented was limited.

CDR1 SGHAT and CDR2 FQNNGV come from the germline V gene. CDR3 length equals 15 residues. V was clipped by 4 bases and J by 5 bases; unmatched bases: 11. This table comes from immunoSEQ multiplex PCR, and its TCRdb copy is limited to in-frame clones, with some not included. The table records more than 450,000 clones, 79% of them present only once. Note on this clone: The antigen is unknown.

The TCR originated in a woman aged 40 to 49 in good health. Some clones in this sample may be carry-over from other donors' samples. The chain employs TRBV11-2 and TRBJ2-7; 7 bases agree with TRBD2. Material: PBMCs. This CDR3 reads CASSYRGAGDNEQYF. In DNA, the CDR3 is TGTGCCAGCAGCTACCGAGGGGCGGGAGACAACGAGCAGTACTTC.